Sequencing of this TCR beta chain was carried out in a study of CD8 T cells in Susac syndrome. Random hexamers were used to reverse transcribe an amount of roughly 0.45 to 1 ug RNA. TCRdb reanalysed the immunoSEQ multiplex PCR reads using MiXCR and keeps one entry per CDR3 protein. The sample yields under 200,000 distinct CDR3 sequences, around 95% seen once. Trimming shortened V by 3 bases and J by 8 bases, and 17 bases separated the two germline ends. The CDR3 totals 15 residues. The receptor's source is a human donor with multiple sclerosis. The sample consisted of CD8+ T cells from PBMCs. The gene calls are TRBV12-3 or TRBV12-4 and TRBJ2-1; maybe TRBD1 (6 bases). The CDR3 coding sequence is TGTGCCAGCAGTTTCGGCTCCAGGGGATGGTATGAGCAGTTCTTC. It codes for CASSFGSRGWYEQFF.